The 19 T cell receptor beta chains in this list originate from one sample, sequenced in a study of T-cell memory formation after mild COVID-19. One entry per CDR3 protein, called by TCRdb with MiXCR from the 5' RACE reads. Among approximately 290,000 distinct CDR3 sequences listed, 15% to 20% were seen once. The sequenced sample consisted of PBMCs or a T cell subset sorted from them (not recorded which). The receptors were gathered from a man aged 18 to 30 who had mild COVID-19 (a few samples of this study predate the infection). Cell type and time point are not known.

This clonotype occurred a few times. This chain links TRBV20-1 with TRBJ2-5; 9 bases fit TRBD2. Germline CDR1 and CDR2: DFQATT and SNEGSKA (reference sequence). The V gene end was trimmed by 1 base and the J gene end by 5 bases; junction bases not matched to a gene: 8. This CDR3 spans 15 amino acids. The CDR3 DNA is TGCAGTGCTAGAGCCTGGGGCGGGGGGGCTGAGACCCAGTACTTC. Encoded protein: CSARAWGGGAETQYF.

This clonotype was found a few times. This chain joins TRBV28 and TRBJ1-4; possible D gene TRBD1, 5 bases. The germline V gene encodes CDR1 MDHEN and CDR2 SYDVKM. The V end lost 6 bases, the J end lost 8 bases, and 16 bases lay between the germline ends. The CDR3 runs to 14 residues. CDR3 bases: TGTGCCAGCAGAGCCGGGGCCCGGTGGGAAAAACTGTTTTTT. It codes for CASRAGARWEKLFF.

This clonotype was observed a few times. The genes are TRBV15 and TRBJ2-5; D is unclear. Trimming stripped 0 bases from V and 1 base from J, with 15 bases between. The CDR3 is made up of 17 amino acids. CDR1 and CDR2 (germline): LNHNV, YYDKDF (reference sequence). CDR3 amino acids: CATSRDRASLVQETQYF. In DNA, the CDR3 is TGTGCCACCAGCAGAGATCGGGCTAGTTTAGTCCAAGAGACCCAGTACTTC.

This clonotype has just a few counts. This chain connects TRBV5-1 to TRBJ1-1; weak D call: TRBD1 (6 bases). Germline V CDR1 and CDR2: SGHRS, YFSETQ. This CDR3 is 15 amino acids long. Trimming shortened V by 0 bases and J by 6 bases, and 15 bases separated the two germline ends. The CDR3 is CASSLAPGAAAEAFF. CDR3 in DNA: TGCGCCAGCAGCTTGGCCCCGGGGGCGGCCGCTGAAGCTTTCTTT.

This clonotype was counted between two and nine times. The rearrangement joins TRBV5-1 to TRBJ2-2, with D maybe TRBD2 (5 bases). V shed 4 bases and J shed 3 bases, with 13 bases lying between them. The germline CDR1 and CDR2 sequences are SGHRS and YFSETQ. The CDR3 sequence is 15 residues long. CDR3 DNA: TGCGCCAGCAGCCCCGACGGGATAGACACCGGGGAGCTGTTTTTT. Encoded protein: CASSPDGIDTGELFF.

This clonotype has a single count. The chain recombines TRBV6-2 or TRBV6-3 with TRBJ1-2, with 8 nucleotides matching TRBD1. This CDR3 has 15 amino acids. CDR1 is MNHEY and CDR2 is SVGEGT in the germline V gene. The V segment lost 5 bases and the J segment 2 bases; nucleotides outside the gene matches: 7. CDR3 sequence (DNA): TGTGCCAGCAGTCAACCCGGACAGGGAAACTATGGCTACACCTTC. Translating it yields CASSQPGQGNYGYTF.

V is TRBV7-2 and J is TRBJ2-1; possibly TRBD1 for D (5 bases). Trimming took 4 bases from V and 7 from J, leaving 14 bases between them. The CDR3 sequence is 14 residues long. CDR1 and CDR2 from the germline V gene are SGHTA and FQGNSA. DNA of the CDR3: TGTGCCAGCAGCTACCAGGGATTTCGAAATGAGCAGTTCTTC. Its protein is CASSYQGFRNEQFF.

The chain joins TRBV4-1 to TRBJ2-5, with 11 bases aligning to TRBD2. The CDR3 is 16 amino acids. Unmatched junction bases numbered 2, after V lost 1 base and J lost 1 base. The germline CDR1 and CDR2 sequences are MGHRA and YSYEKL. As DNA, the CDR3 is TGCGCCAGCAGCCAAGTACTAGCGGGGGCCCAAGAGACCCAGTACTTC. Translated: CASSQVLAGAQETQYF.

This clonotype was seen a few times. This chain links TRBV4-1 with TRBJ1-6; the D gene is possibly TRBD1 (5 bases). V was cut by 3 bases and J by 0 bases, with 6 bases left in between. The CDR3 extends over 15 amino acids. Germline V gene lookup returns CDR1 MGHRA and CDR2 YSYEKL. The CDR3 DNA sequence: TGCGCCAGCAGCCAGGGGACCTCCTATAATTCACCCCTCCACTTT. Protein sequence: CASSQGTSYNSPLHF.

The chain carries TRBV7-9 and TRBJ1-2, with D unresolved. The CDR3 has 11 amino acids. Germline V gives CDR1 SEHNR, CDR2 FQNEAQ (reference sequence). V lost 0 bases to trimming and J lost 14 bases, with 10 bases between them. The CDR3: CASSLAGTGTF. In DNA form, the CDR3 reads TGTGCCAGCAGCTTAGCGGGCACGGGAACCTTC.

This chain links TRBV4-1 with TRBJ2-3, with 12 positions matching TRBD2. The CDR3 has 17 amino acids. Unmatched junction bases numbered 8, after V lost 4 bases and J lost 3 bases. Germline values: CDR1 MGHRA, CDR2 YSYEKL. The CDR3 DNA sequence: TGCGCCAGCAGCCTCCTTTGGACTAGCGGGGCTACAGATACGCAGTATTTT. Encoded protein: CASSLLWTSGATDTQYF.

This clonotype was seen only a few times. The chain links TRBV6-1 to TRBJ1-2; D call uncertain. The V and J ends lost 5 bases and 6 bases respectively, with 16 bases between them. The CDR3 totals 14 residues. Germline V gene sequence: CDR1 MNHNS, CDR2 SASEGT. CDR3 nucleotide sequence: TGTGCCAGCAGTTCCGGGCGGGGAATCAATGGCTACACCTTC. It is translated as CASSSGRGINGYTF.

V usage is TRBV6-6 and J usage is TRBJ2-1; D gene ambiguous. Germline V gives CDR1 MNHNY, CDR2 SVGAGI (reference sequence). V lost 2 bases to trimming and J lost 3 bases, with 8 bases between them. This CDR3 region has 14 residues. CDR3 DNA: TGTGCCAGCAGTTACGCCCCCAGCTACAATGAGCAGTTCTTC. Residues: CASSYAPSYNEQFF.

CDR3 residues: CASSPSDYGYTF. CDR3 sequence (DNA): TGTGCCAGCTCTCCTTCGGACTATGGCTACACCTTC. The chain uses TRBV18 and TRBJ1-2; D gene ambiguous. CDR3 length: 12 amino acids. CDR1 is KGHSH, CDR2 LQKENI, per germline. With 6 bases removed from V and 3 bases from J, the gap between germline ends came to 8 bases. Combining the CDR3 with reference TRBV18 and TRBJ1-2 gives the whole variable domain NAGVMQNPRHLVRRRGQEARLRCSPMKGHSHVYWYRQLPEEGLKFMVYLQKENIIDESGMPKERFSAEFPKEGPSILRIQQVVRGDSAAYFCASSPSDYGYTFGSGTRLTVV.

This clonotype occurred a few times. The J gene is TRBJ2-1, the V gene TRBV27; TRBD1 might be the D (6 bases). The CDR3 sequence is 16 residues long. With 0 bases removed from V and 2 bases from J, the gap between germline ends came to 11 bases. In germline, CDR1 is MNHEY, CDR2 SMNVEV (reference sequence). The CDR3 DNA reads as TGTGCCAGCAGTTTATCGACAGGAGCGCCCTACAATGAGCAGTTCTTC. Encoded protein: CASSLSTGAPYNEQFF.

This clonotype showed up just a few times. The gene calls are TRBV20-1 and TRBJ2-7, with TRBD1 matching 8 bases. The CDR3 contains 14 residues. J gave up 2 bases and V 1 base, and 4 bases lay outside the gene matches. From germline, CDR1 is DFQATT and CDR2 SNEGSKA (reference sequence). The CDR3 DNA reads TGCAGTGCTAGAGGGACAGGGACCGCCTACGAGCAGTACTTC. Translation gives CSARGTGTAYEQYF.

V usage is TRBV20-1 and J usage is TRBJ1-6; the D gene is possibly TRBD1 (6 bases). The germline V and J ends were trimmed by 6 bases and 0 bases, with 18 bases remaining between them. The CDR3 sequence is 17 residues long. Germline CDR1 DFQATT, CDR2 SNEGSKA (reference sequence). CDR3 DNA sequence: TGCAGTGCCAAAGGGGGGTTCCCCAGCTCCTATAATTCACCCCTCCACTTT. Protein product: CSAKGGFPSSYNSPLHF.

This clonotype was seen a single time. The V gene is TRBV5-1, the J gene TRBJ1-1, with D perhaps matching TRBD1 (5 bases). CDR1 is SGHRS and CDR2 is YFSETQ in the germline V gene. This CDR3 has 18 residues. V lost 3 bases and J lost 5, with 26 bases in between. The CDR3 protein is CASSSLPPGSRFETEAFF. CDR3 nucleotides: TGCGCCAGCAGCTCCCTGCCGCCAGGGAGCAGGTTCGAGACTGAAGCTTTCTTT.

This clonotype has only a few counts. This chain joins TRBV6-5 and TRBJ1-6; TRBD1 agrees at 7 bases. This CDR3 has 15 residues. Trimming took 2 bases from V and 9 from J; bases not matched to a gene: 7. Germline CDR1 MNHEY, CDR2 SVGAGI. The CDR3: CASSYQGGVGSPLHF. The CDR3 bases are TGTGCCAGCAGTTACCAGGGGGGTGTTGGTTCACCCCTCCACTTT.